This T cell receptor (beta chain) was observed in a study of cytomegalovirus exposure and HLA in healthy donors. Points from the study as a whole: In vitro work confirmed that three CMV-associated chains recognize CMV antigens.

As concerns this clone: Antigen specificity is unknown.

CDR1 is LNHNV and CDR2 is YYDKDF in the germline V gene (reference sequence). Trimming cost V 0 bases and J 5 bases; bases outside gene matches: 9. CDR3 length: 16 amino acids. The PCR ran on 60 Vbeta and 13 Jbeta primers. Libraries were prepared by immunoSEQ multiplex PCR; TCRdb keeps only in-frame clonotypes and omits some of them. The data show about 98,000 clones, less than 70% seen once. The specimen was PBMCs. The receptor comes from a female donor in good health and CMV-seronegative. This chain joins TRBV15 and TRBJ2-5; TRBD2 matches at 7 bases. CDR3 loop: CATSRDWASGAETQYF. The CDR3 region has the DNA TGTGCCACCAGCAGAGATTGGGCTAGCGGAGCCGAGACCCAGTACTTC.